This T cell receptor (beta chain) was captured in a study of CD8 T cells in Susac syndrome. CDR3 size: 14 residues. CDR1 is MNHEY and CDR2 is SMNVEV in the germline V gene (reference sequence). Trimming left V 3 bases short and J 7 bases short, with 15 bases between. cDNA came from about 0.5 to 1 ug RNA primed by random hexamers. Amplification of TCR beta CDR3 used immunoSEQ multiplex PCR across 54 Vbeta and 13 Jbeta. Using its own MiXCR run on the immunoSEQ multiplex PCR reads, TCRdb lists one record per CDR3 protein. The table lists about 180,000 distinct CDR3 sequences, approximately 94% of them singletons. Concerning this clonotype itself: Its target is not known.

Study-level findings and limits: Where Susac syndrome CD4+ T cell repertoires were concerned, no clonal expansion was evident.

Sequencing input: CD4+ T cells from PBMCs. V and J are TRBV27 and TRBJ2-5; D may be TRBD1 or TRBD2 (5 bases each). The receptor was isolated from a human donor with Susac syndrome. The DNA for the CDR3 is TGTGCCAGCAGTTTGGGACGTAGTCGAGGGACCCAGTACTTC. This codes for CASSLGRSRGTQYF.